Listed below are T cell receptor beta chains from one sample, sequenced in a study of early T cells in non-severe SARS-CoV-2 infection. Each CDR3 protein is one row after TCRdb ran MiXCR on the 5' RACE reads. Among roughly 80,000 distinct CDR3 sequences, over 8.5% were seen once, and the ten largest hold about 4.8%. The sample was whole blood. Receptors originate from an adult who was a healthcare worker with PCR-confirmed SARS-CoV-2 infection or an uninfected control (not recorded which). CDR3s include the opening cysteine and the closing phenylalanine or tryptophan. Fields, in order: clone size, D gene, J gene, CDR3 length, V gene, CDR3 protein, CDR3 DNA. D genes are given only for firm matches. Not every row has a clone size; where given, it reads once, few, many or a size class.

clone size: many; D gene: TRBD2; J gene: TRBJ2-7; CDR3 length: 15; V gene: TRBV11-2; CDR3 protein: CASSPRGAGGREQYF; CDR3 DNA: TGTGCCAGCAGCCCCCGGGGAGCGGGAGGAAGAGAGCAGTACTTC
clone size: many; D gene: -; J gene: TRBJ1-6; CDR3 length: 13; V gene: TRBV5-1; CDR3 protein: CASSLERYSPLHF; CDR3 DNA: TGCGCCAGCAGCTTGGAGCGGTATTCACCCCTCCACTTT
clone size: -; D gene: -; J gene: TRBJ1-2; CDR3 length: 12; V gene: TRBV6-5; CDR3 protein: CASSEGTAGYTF; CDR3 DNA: TGTGCCAGCAGTGAAGGGACGGCGGGCTACACCTTC
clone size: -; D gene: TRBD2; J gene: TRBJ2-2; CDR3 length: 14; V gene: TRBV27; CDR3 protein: CASRPGLPTRELFF; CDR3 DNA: TGTGCCAGCAGGCCGGGACTACCAACCCGGGAGCTGTTTTTT
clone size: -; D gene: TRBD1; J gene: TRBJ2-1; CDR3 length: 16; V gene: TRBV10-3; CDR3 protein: CAIRGGQGALVNEQFF; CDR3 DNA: TGTGCCATCCGGGGCGGACAGGGGGCGTTAGTGAATGAGCAGTTCTTC
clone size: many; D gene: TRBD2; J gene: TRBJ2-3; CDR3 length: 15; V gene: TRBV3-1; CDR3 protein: CASSLSGRATDTQYF; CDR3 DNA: TGTGCCAGCAGCCTTAGCGGGAGGGCCACAGATACGCAGTATTTT
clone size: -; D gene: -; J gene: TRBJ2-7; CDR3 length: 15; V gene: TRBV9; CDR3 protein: CASSVGLALPYEQYF; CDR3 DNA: TGTGCCAGCAGCGTAGGGCTAGCGCTTCCCTACGAGCAGTACTTC
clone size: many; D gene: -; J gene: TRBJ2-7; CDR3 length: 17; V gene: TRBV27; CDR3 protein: CASSLPTRRPRCYEQYF; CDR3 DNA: TGTGCCAGCAGTTTACCCACCCGACGGCCCAGGTGCTACGAGCAGTACTTC
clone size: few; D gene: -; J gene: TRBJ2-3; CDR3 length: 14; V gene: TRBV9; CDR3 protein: CASSVESHTDTQYF; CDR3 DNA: TGTGCCAGCAGCGTAGAATCCCACACAGATACGCAGTATTTT
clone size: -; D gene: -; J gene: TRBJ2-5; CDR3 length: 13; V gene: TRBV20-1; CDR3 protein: CSAIAEPGETQYF; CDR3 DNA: TGCAGTGCCATAGCGGAACCGGGAGAGACCCAGTACTTC
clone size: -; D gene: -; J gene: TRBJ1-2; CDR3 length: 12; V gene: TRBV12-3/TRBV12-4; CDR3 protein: CASSPSLTGYTF; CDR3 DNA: TGTGCCAGCAGTCCGTCTTTAACTGGCTACACCTTC
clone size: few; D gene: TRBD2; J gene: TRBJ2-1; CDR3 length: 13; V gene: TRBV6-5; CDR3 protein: CASSPPGRNEQFF; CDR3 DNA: TGTGCCAGCAGTCCTCCCGGGAGGAATGAGCAGTTCTTC
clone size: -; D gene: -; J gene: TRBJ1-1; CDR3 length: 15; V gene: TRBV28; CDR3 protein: CASHSPGGWNTEAFF; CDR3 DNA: TGTGCCAGCCATTCTCCGGGGGGCTGGAACACTGAAGCTTTCTTT
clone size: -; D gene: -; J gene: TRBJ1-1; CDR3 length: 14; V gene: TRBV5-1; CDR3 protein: CASSRGGGDNEAFF; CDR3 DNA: TGCGCCAGCAGCCGTGGGGGCGGGGATAATGAAGCTTTCTTT
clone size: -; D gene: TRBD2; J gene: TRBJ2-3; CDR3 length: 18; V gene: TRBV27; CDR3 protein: CASSFSFAGVPYTDTQYF; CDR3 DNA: TGTGCCAGCAGTTTCAGCTTCGCGGGAGTCCCCTACACAGATACGCAGTATTTT
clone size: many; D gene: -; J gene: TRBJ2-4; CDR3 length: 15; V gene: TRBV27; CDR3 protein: CASSSPREGKNIQYF; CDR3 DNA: TGTGCCAGCAGTTCCCCCCGAGAGGGCAAAAACATTCAGTACTTC
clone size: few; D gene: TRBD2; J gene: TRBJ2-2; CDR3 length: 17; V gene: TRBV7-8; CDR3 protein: CASSLAGTSRVTGELFF; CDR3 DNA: TGTGCCAGCAGCTTAGCGGGGACTAGTCGGGTCACCGGGGAGCTGTTTTTT
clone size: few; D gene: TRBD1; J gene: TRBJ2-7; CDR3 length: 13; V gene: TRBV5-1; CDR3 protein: CASSPGQVYEQYF; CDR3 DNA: TGCGCCAGCAGTCCGGGACAGGTTTACGAGCAGTACTTC
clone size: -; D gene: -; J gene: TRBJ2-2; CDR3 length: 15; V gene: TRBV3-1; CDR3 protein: CASSHRQAVTGELFF; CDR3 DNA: TGTGCCAGCAGCCATAGGCAGGCCGTCACCGGGGAGCTGTTTTTT
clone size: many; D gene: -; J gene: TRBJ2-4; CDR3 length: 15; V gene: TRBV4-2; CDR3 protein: CASSQDSNTGNIQYF; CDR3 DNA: TGTGCCAGCAGCCAAGATTCAAACACTGGAAACATTCAGTACTTC
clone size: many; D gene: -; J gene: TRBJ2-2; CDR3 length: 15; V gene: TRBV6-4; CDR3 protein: CASSDGVDNTGELFF; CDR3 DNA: TGTGCCAGCAGTGACGGGGTTGACAACACCGGGGAGCTGTTTTTT
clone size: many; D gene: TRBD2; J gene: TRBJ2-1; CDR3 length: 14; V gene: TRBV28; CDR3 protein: CASHPGTSSNEQFF; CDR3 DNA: TGTGCCAGCCACCCCGGGACTAGCAGTAATGAGCAGTTCTTC
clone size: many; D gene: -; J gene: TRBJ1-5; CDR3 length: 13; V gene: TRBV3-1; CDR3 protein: CASSPNGEQPQHF; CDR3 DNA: TGTGCCAGCAGCCCTAACGGGGAACAGCCCCAGCATTTT
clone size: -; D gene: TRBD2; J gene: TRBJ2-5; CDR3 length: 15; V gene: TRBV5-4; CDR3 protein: CASSLFGTSVETQYF; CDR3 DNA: TGTGCCAGCAGCTTGTTCGGGACTAGCGTTGAGACCCAGTACTTC
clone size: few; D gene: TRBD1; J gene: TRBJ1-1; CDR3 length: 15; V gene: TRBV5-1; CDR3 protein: CASSLATGPNTEAFF; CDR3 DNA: TGCGCCAGCAGCTTGGCGACAGGGCCGAACACTGAAGCTTTCTTT
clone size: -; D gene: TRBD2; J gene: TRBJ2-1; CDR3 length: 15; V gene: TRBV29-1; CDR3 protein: CSVPWREVNYNEQFF; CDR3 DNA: TGCAGCGTTCCCTGGCGGGAGGTAAATTACAATGAGCAGTTCTTC
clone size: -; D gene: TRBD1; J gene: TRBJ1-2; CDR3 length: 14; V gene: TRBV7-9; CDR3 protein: CASSLGGTGDGYTF; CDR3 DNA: TGTGCCAGCAGCTTAGGGGGGACAGGCGATGGCTACACCTTC
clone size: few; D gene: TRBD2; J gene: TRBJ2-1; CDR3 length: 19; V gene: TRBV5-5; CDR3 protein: CASSFRLAGGLGSYNEQFF; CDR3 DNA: TGTGCCAGCAGCTTTCGACTAGCGGGAGGCCTGGGCTCCTACAATGAGCAGTTCTTC
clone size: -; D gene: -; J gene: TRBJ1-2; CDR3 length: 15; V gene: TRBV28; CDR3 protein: CATVMTAFINYGYTF; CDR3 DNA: TGTGCCACCGTCATGACAGCCTTTATTAACTATGGCTACACCTTC
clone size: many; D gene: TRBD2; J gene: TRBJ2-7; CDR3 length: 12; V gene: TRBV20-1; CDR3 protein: CSASSGNLEQYF; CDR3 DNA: TGCAGTGCTAGTAGCGGGAACTTGGAGCAGTACTTC
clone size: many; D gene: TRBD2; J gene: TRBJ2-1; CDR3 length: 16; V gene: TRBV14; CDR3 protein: CASSNIAGVAFGEQFF; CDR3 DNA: TGTGCCAGCAGCAACATAGCGGGAGTGGCTTTCGGGGAGCAGTTCTTC
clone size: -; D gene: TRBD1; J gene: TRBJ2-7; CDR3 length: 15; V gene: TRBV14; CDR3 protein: CASSPIGQAPREQYF; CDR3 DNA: TGTGCCAGCAGCCCTATAGGACAGGCCCCCCGCGAGCAGTACTTC
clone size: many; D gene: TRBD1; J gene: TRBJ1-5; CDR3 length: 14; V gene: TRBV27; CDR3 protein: CASSLDRGNQPQHF; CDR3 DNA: TGTGCCAGCAGCCTAGACAGGGGCAATCAGCCCCAGCATTTT
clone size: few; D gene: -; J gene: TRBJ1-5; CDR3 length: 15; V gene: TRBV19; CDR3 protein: CASSTGEGSNQPQHF; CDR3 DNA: TGTGCCAGTAGTACAGGGGAAGGAAGCAATCAGCCCCAGCATTTT
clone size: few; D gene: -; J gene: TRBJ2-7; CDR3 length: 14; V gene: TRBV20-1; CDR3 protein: CSARLGQKPDEQYF; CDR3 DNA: TGCAGTGCTAGGCTGGGGCAAAAACCGGACGAGCAGTACTTC
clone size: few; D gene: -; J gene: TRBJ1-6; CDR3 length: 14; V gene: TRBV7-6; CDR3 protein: CASSLDRTRSPLHF; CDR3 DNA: TGTGCCAGCAGCCTTGACAGGACTCGTTCACCCCTCCACTTT
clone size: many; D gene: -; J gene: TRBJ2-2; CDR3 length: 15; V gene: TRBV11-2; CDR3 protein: CASSYQPGNTGELFF; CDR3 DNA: TGTGCCAGCAGCTACCAACCGGGAAACACCGGGGAGCTGTTTTTT
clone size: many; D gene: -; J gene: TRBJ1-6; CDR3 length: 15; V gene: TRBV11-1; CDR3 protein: CASSLNRGGNSPLHF; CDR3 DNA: TGTGCCAGCAGCTTAAATCGCGGAGGGAATTCACCCCTCCACTTT
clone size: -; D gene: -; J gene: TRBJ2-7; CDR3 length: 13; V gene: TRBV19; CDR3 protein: CASSAWDGYEQYF; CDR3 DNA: TGTGCCAGTAGTGCATGGGACGGCTACGAGCAGTACTTC
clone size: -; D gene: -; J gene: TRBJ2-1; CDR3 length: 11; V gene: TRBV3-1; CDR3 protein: CASSHVYEQFF; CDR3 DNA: TGTGCCAGCAGCCATGTGTATGAGCAGTTCTTC
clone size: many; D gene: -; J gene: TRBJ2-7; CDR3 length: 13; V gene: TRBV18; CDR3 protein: CASSRTVSYEQYF; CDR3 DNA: TGTGCCAGCTCCAGGACTGTTTCCTACGAGCAGTACTTC
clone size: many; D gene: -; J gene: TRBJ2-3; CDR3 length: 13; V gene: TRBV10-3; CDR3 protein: CAISDGSTDTQYF; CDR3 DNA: TGTGCCATCAGTGACGGGAGCACAGATACGCAGTATTTT
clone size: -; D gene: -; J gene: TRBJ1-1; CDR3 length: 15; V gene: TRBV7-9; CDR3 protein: CASSFAGARNTEAFF; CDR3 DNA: TGTGCCAGCAGCTTTGCAGGGGCGCGGAACACTGAAGCTTTCTTT
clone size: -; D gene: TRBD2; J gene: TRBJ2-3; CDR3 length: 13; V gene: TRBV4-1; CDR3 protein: CASSQGSGRAWYF; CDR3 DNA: TGCGCCAGCAGCCAGGGCAGCGGGAGGGCGTGGTATTTT
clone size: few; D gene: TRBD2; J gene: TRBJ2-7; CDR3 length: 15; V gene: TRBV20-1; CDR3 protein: CSARDRAGRDYEQYF; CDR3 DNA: TGCAGTGCTAGAGATCGGGCAGGGAGGGACTACGAGCAGTACTTC
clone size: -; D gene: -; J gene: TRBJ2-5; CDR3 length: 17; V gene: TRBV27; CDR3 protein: CASSLFSDRKVGETQYF; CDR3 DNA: TGTGCCAGCAGTTTATTTTCTGACCGAAAAGTCGGAGAGACCCAGTACTTC